Presented here are 20 T cell receptor beta chains from one specimen sequenced in a study of T cell changes during pregnancy in multiple sclerosis. The assay was immunoSEQ multiplex PCR, and TCRdb's table has in-frame clones only and misses some. The sample has about 52,000 clones, just over 90% seen once; the top ten hold 0.35% to 0.45%. The sequencing used CD4+ T cells from peripheral blood mononuclear cells, collected before pregnancy. The receptors come from a female donor with multiple sclerosis, enrolled in a pregnancy study.

The chain is built from TRBV11-1 and TRBJ2-1; D is possibly TRBD2 (5 bases). Germline CDR1 reads SGHAT; CDR2 reads FQDESV (reference sequence). The CDR3 has 16 residues. Trimming shortened V by 5 bases and J by 5 bases, and 19 bases separated the two germline ends. For the CDR3, the DNA is TGTGCCAGCAGCCATCCTGGCATCTTGAGGGACAATGAGCAGTTCTTC. It specifies CASSHPGILRDNEQFF.

The gene calls are TRBV5-1 and TRBJ2-1; no clear D. Per the germline V gene, CDR1 is SGHRS and CDR2 is YFSETQ. Trimming took off 2 bases at V and 5 bases at J, with 8 bases between the two ends. CDR3 length: 13 amino acids. CDR3 DNA: TGCGCCAGCAGCTTTCGGAGCAACAATGAGCAGTTCTTC. Its protein product is CASSFRSNNEQFF.

This chain uses TRBV6-5 with TRBJ2-4; tentatively, D is TRBD1 (6 bases). The CDR3 length is 14 residues. CDR1 and CDR2 from the germline V gene are MNHEY and SVGAGI. Trimming pared 5 bases from V and 5 bases from J, leaving 13 bases between. The CDR3 is CASSPQGNQNIQYF. CDR3 nucleotides: TGTGCCAGCAGTCCACAGGGAAACCAAAACATTCAGTACTTC.

The rearrangement links TRBV7-7 to TRBJ2-2, with 7 nucleotides matching TRBD2. This CDR3 has 18 amino acids. V lost 2 bases and J lost 5; bases outside the gene matches: 14. Germline V gene lookup returns CDR1 SSHAT and CDR2 FNYEAQ (reference sequence). Here the CDR3 reads CASSLSPFRGSTTGELFF. The DNA of the CDR3 is TGTGCCAGCAGCTTATCCCCCTTCCGCGGGAGCACAACCGGGGAGCTGTTTTTT.

The chain has TRBV13 and TRBJ2-1; D is unclear. With 8 bases removed from V and 0 bases from J, the gap between germline ends came to 14 bases. The CDR3 runs to 15 residues. Germline CDR1 PRHDT, CDR2 FYEKMQ (reference sequence). The CDR3, as DNA: TGTGCCAGCGGTCTTTCCCTTAGCTCCTACAATGAGCAGTTCTTC. This encodes CASGLSLSSYNEQFF. Variable domain in full (rest from reference TRBV13 and TRBJ2-1): AAGVIQSPRHLIKEKRETATLKCYPIPRHDTVYWYQQGPGQDPQFLISFYEKMQSDKGSIPDRFSAQQFSDYHSELNMSSLELGDSALYFCASGLSLSSYNEQFFGPGTRLTVL.

This rearrangement joins TRBV4-2 to TRBJ2-7, with D possibly matching TRBD1 (6 bases). This CDR3 contains 15 residues. CDR1 and CDR2 from the germline V gene are LGHNA and YNFKEQ. Trimming pared 1 base from V and 6 bases from J, leaving 16 bases between. As DNA, the CDR3 is TGTGCCAGCAGCCAAGTGTCAGGGGACCCCCCCGAGCAGTACTTC. It codes for CASSQVSGDPPEQYF.

Remarks on this clone: One end of the junction varies from germline; a read error may be responsible. The chain links TRBV29-1 to TRBJ2-1; TRBD2 might be the D (6 bases). The CDR3 loop spans 15 amino acids. The germline V gene has CDR1 SQVTM and CDR2 ANQGSEA. The CDR3 DNA reads TGCAGCAGCGGGTTAGGCAGGGTGACCTACGATGAGCAGTTCTTC. This codes for CSSGLGRVTYDEQFF.

J is TRBJ2-3 and V is TRBV5-1, with D hard to call. This CDR3 contains 17 residues. CDR1 and CDR2 (germline): SGHRS, YFSETQ. The germline V and J ends were trimmed by 3 bases and 0 bases, with 17 bases remaining between them. The CDR3 reads CASSSNRLSPSTDTQYF. CDR3 bases: TGCGCCAGCAGCTCGAACCGACTGTCCCCTAGCACAGATACGCAGTATTTT.

V usage is TRBV30 and J usage is TRBJ1-1; 11 nucleotides align to TRBD1. V was pared by 2 bases and J by 8 bases, with 10 bases of the junction left unmatched. This CDR3 region has 15 residues. Germline V gene lookup returns CDR1 GTSNPN and CDR2 SVGIG (reference sequence). DNA of the CDR3: TGTGCCTGGAGTTCCGGGACAGGGGGGAGAAGGGAAGCTTTCTTT. It translates to CAWSSGTGGRREAFF.

The chain employs TRBV20-1 and TRBJ1-2; D may be TRBD1 (5 bases). Germline V gene sequence: CDR1 DFQATT, CDR2 SNEGSKA (reference sequence). The V and J ends lost 1 base and 5 bases respectively, with 5 bases between them. The CDR3 consists of 11 residues. The chain's CDR3 is CSARGQYGYTF. DNA for the CDR3: TGCAGTGCTAGAGGACAGTATGGCTACACCTTC.

The chain joins TRBV7-9 to TRBJ2-3; D uncertain. There are 13 residues in the CDR3. Germline CDR1 is SEHNR and CDR2 is FQNEAQ (reference sequence). V was trimmed by 5 bases and J by 3 bases, leaving 9 bases between them. The CDR3 loop reads CASSLVGTDTQYF. CDR3 coding DNA: TGTGCCAGCAGCCTCGTCGGGACAGATACGCAGTATTTT.

The chain links TRBV19 to TRBJ2-7, with 12 bases identical to TRBD2. Unmatched junction bases numbered 2, after V lost 6 bases and J lost 2 bases. Per the germline V gene, CDR1 is LNHDA and CDR2 is SQIVND (reference sequence). The CDR3 is made up of 14 amino acids. The CDR3 DNA sequence: TGTGCCAGTAGCGGACTAGCGGGACCCTACGAGCAGTACTTC. Encoded protein: CASSGLAGPYEQYF.

V is TRBV4-1 and J is TRBJ2-3, with TRBD2 identical over 8 bases. The CDR3 sequence is 15 residues long. Germline V CDR1 and CDR2: MGHRA, YSYEKL. Germline trimming cut 4 bases from V and 1 base from J; bases unmatched to any gene: 4. The CDR3 coding sequence is TGCGCCAGCAGCCGGCCGACTAGCGGCACAGATACGCAGTATTTT. Its translation: CASSRPTSGTDTQYF.

The rearrangement joins TRBV7-9 to TRBJ2-5, with 9 bases fitting TRBD1. The germline gives CDR1 SEHNR, CDR2 FQNEAQ (reference sequence). V shed 4 bases and J 4 bases; nucleotides not matched to a gene: 7. The CDR3 loop spans 15 amino acids. In DNA form, the CDR3 reads TGTGCCAGCAGCTCGCCGGGACAGGGAGGAGAGACCCAGTACTTC. Translation: CASSSPGQGGETQYF.

This sequence joins TRBV7-2 and TRBJ2-5, with 8 nucleotides matching TRBD2. V was clipped by 8 bases and J by 2 bases; unmatched bases: 7. Germline V gives CDR1 SGHTA, CDR2 FQGNSA. The CDR3 runs to 14 residues. CDR3 in amino acids: CASSLSGRQETQYF. CDR3 sequence (DNA): TGTGCCAGCTCCTTGAGCGGGAGACAAGAGACCCAGTACTTC.

The chain employs TRBV5-4 and TRBJ2-1, with 11 bases aligning to TRBD2. Germline-derived CDR1 and CDR2 are SGHNT and YYREEE (reference sequence). V shed 4 bases and J 2 bases; nucleotides not matched to a gene: 5. CDR3 length equals 16 residues. CDR3 residues: CASSTSGSGAYNEQFF. CDR3 coding DNA: TGTGCCAGCAGCACTAGCGGGAGTGGGGCCTACAATGAGCAGTTCTTC.

The chain couples TRBV9 to TRBJ2-7, with unresolved D. The germline V gene has CDR1 SGDLS and CDR2 YYNGEE. The CDR3 runs 14 residues. Trimming took 3 bases from V and 6 from J, leaving 16 bases between them. CDR3 amino acids: CASSAEAVSREQYF. In nucleotides, the CDR3 is TGTGCCAGCAGCGCAGAGGCAGTCAGCCGCGAGCAGTACTTC.

The chain combines TRBV10-2 with TRBJ2-3; tentative D call: TRBD2 (6 bases). The germline CDR1 and CDR2 sequences are WSHSY and SAAADI. This CDR3 spans 16 amino acids. V was pared by 4 bases and J by 2 bases, with 16 bases between. The CDR3 reads CASSGDRGGLTDTQYF. CDR3 nucleotides: TGCGCCAGCAGTGGGGATAGAGGAGGGCTCACAGATACGCAGTATTTT.

The rearrangement joins TRBV7-9 to TRBJ2-7, with a weak D call TRBD1 (5 bases). The V gene's germline CDR1 is SEHNR and CDR2 FQNEAQ (reference sequence). V lost 2 bases to trimming and J lost 2 bases, with 10 bases between them. The CDR3 consists of 14 residues. The CDR3 spells CASSLPRAPYEQYF. CDR3 coding DNA: TGTGCCAGCAGCTTACCCAGGGCGCCCTACGAGCAGTACTTC.

The rearrangement uses TRBV7-8 and TRBJ2-3, with 8 bases that match TRBD2. V dropped 1 base and J dropped 5; count of bases not matched to a gene: 8. This CDR3 is 16 amino acids long. Germline values: CDR1 SGHVS, CDR2 FQNEAQ. In nucleotides, the CDR3 is TGTGCCAGCAGCTTAGGAGCGGGAGTTGGTGGAGATACGCAGTATTTT. Protein sequence: CASSLGAGVGGDTQYF.